What follows are 23 T cell receptor beta chains derived from one specimen sequenced in a study of T cells in localized non-small cell lung cancer (dated by TCRdb to 2020 to 2021). The library was prepared using the immunoSEQ multiplex PCR assay. TCRdb took over this immuneACCESS table, retaining in-frame rearrangements with V and J assigned. Such tables are incomplete; in checked studies, under half of the missing clones stem from an unresolved V gene, and the remainder is unexplained. Present in this sample are roughly 48,000 clones, approximately 80% of which were seen just once. The ten biggest clones cover around a sixth of the sample. The source material was peripheral blood, sampled before any cancer treatment. These receptors were taken from a man aged 40-75 years with stage I squamous cell lung carcinoma.

This rearrangement joins TRBV7-2 to TRBJ2-7; D remains ambiguous. The V and J ends lost 1 base and 3 bases respectively, with 10 bases between them. The CDR3 sequence is 14 residues long. The V gene's germline CDR1 is SGHTA and CDR2 FQGNSA. CDR3 nucleotide sequence: TGTGCCAGCAGCTTAGGAGTCAGATTCTACGAGCAGTACTTC. It encodes CASSLGVRFYEQYF.

V gene TRBV9 combines with J gene TRBJ1-5; 8 bases agree with TRBD1. CDR3 size: 15 residues. Trimming took 4 bases from V and 6 from J; bases not matched to a gene: 9. CDR1 and CDR2 (germline): SGDLS, YYNGEE. The CDR3 here is CASSPGTGRSQPQHF. DNA of the CDR3: TGTGCCAGCAGCCCTGGGACAGGTCGAAGTCAGCCCCAGCATTTT. The full variable domain, its missing parts supplied by reference TRBV9 and TRBJ1-5, is DSGVTQTPKHLITATGQRVTLRCSPRSGDLSVYWYQQSLDQGLQFLIQYYNGEERAKGNILERFSAQQFPDLHSELNLSSLELGDSALYFCASSPGTGRSQPQHFGDGTRLSIL.

V usage is TRBV2 and J usage is TRBJ2-1, with D hard to call. This CDR3 region has 12 residues. Per the germline V gene, CDR1 is SNHLY and CDR2 is FYNNEI. Deletions cut 5 bases from V and 2 bases from J, with 4 bases between. CDR3 loop: CASSTAYNEQFF. The CDR3 region has the DNA TGTGCCAGCAGTACTGCCTACAATGAGCAGTTCTTC.

This clone was detected a few times. The chain couples TRBV9 to TRBJ2-1, with 10 bases that match TRBD2. V shed 0 bases and J 3 bases; nucleotides not matched to a gene: 3. CDR1 is SGDLS, CDR2 YYNGEE, per germline. The CDR3 spans 16 residues. CDR3 nucleotides: TGTGCCAGCAGCGTAGGGGCTAGCGGGGGCTACAATGAGCAGTTCTTC. It is translated as CASSVGASGGYNEQFF.

The chain is built from TRBV11-3 and TRBJ2-1; no clear D gene. Germline V lookup: CDR1 SGHNT, CDR2 YENEEA. Trimming left V 2 bases short and J 10 bases short, with 12 bases between. The CDR3 is 13 amino acids. CDR3 amino acids: CASSLQALGEQFF. In DNA, the CDR3 is TGTGCCAGCAGCTTACAGGCTTTGGGAGAGCAGTTCTTC. Filled out from reference TRBV11-3 and TRBJ2-1, the complete variable domain reads EAGVVQSPRYKIIEKKQPVAFWCNPISGHNTLYWYLQNLGQGPELLIRYENEEAVDDSQLPKDRFSAERLKGVDSTLKIQPAELGDSAVYLCASSLQALGEQFFGPGTRLTVL.

The chain links TRBV10-2 to TRBJ2-4, with D maybe TRBD2 (6 bases). CDR1 is WSHSY and CDR2 is SAAADI in the germline V gene. The V end was cut by 3 bases, the J end by 8 bases, with 17 bases between. The CDR3 is 15 residues long. The CDR3 is CASSEGLAMRDIQYF. CDR3 bases: TGCGCCAGCAGTGAAGGGCTAGCGATGAGGGACATTCAGTACTTC.

The rearrangement joins TRBV18 to TRBJ1-4; D is ambiguous. Deletions cut 3 bases from V and 0 bases from J, with 8 bases between. Germline CDR1 and CDR2: KGHSH and LQKENI. The CDR3 is 15 residues long. The CDR3 loop reads CASSPSSATNEKLFF. For the CDR3, the DNA is TGTGCCAGCTCACCCTCAAGTGCAACTAATGAAAAACTGTTTTTT.

V gene TRBV6-1 combines with J gene TRBJ1-6, with TRBD1 identical over 12 bases. With V trimmed by 1 base and J by 10 bases, 5 bases remained unmatched. The CDR3 has 16 residues. Germline CDR1 reads MNHNS; CDR2 reads SASEGT. CDR3 DNA sequence: TGTGCCAGCAGTGAAGAACGGGACAGGGGGCGATCACCCCTCCACTTT. Its translation is CASSEERDRGRSPLHF.

In its sample, this clone was seen once. The chain couples TRBV6-5 to TRBJ1-1; D not resolved. CDR1 and CDR2 from the germline V gene are MNHEY and SVGAGI. Trimming shortened V by 6 bases and J by 5 bases, and 13 bases separated the two germline ends. The CDR3 sequence is 13 residues long. For the CDR3, the DNA is TGTGCCAGCAGGGTATTCCCCGAGACTGAAGCTTTCTTT. It is translated as CASRVFPETEAFF.

This chain connects TRBV7-3 to TRBJ2-6, with no clear D. Germline V gene data show CDR1 as SGHTA and CDR2 as FQGTGA. This CDR3 contains 14 residues. Trimming took off 5 bases at V and 0 bases at J, with 5 bases between the two ends. The CDR3 coding sequence is TGTGCCAGCAGCCCCTCCTCTGGGGCCAACGTCCTGACTTTC. Amino acid sequence: CASSPSSGANVLTF. Based on the CDR3 plus reference TRBV7-3 and TRBJ2-6, the full variable domain is GAGVSQTPSNKVTEKGKYVELRCDPISGHTALYWYRQSLGQGPEFLIYFQGTGAADDSGLPNDRFFAVRPEGSVSTLKIQRTERGDSAVYLCASSPSSGANVLTFGAGSRLTVL.

The chain recombines TRBV9 with TRBJ1-1; D gene uncertain. V lost 0 bases and J lost 2, with 20 bases in between. Germline CDR1 and CDR2: SGDLS and YYNGEE. The CDR3 is made up of 18 amino acids. The CDR3 sequence is CASSVGTRLTGVNTEAFF. In DNA, the CDR3 is TGTGCCAGCAGCGTAGGGACTCGTCTAACCGGCGTAAACACTGAAGCTTTCTTT.

This CDR3 reads CASSQVGRGQGEAFF. The DNA of the CDR3 is TGCGCCAGCAGCCAAGTGGGGCGGGGGCAGGGTGAAGCTTTCTTT. The V and J genes are TRBV4-3 and TRBJ1-1; perhaps TRBD1 as D (6 bases). Trimming took 1 base from V and 7 from J, leaving 16 bases between them. CDR3 length: 15 residues. Germline V gene lookup returns CDR1 LGHNA and CDR2 YSLEER.

The V gene is TRBV7-2, the J gene TRBJ2-7; no definite D call. Trimming removed 4 bases from V and 5 bases from J, with 15 bases in between. Germline V gene sequence: CDR1 SGHTA, CDR2 FQGNSA. CDR3 length equals 14 residues. CDR3 loop: CASSSSRALDEQYF. In DNA form, the CDR3 reads TGTGCCAGCAGCTCCTCTAGGGCGTTGGACGAGCAGTACTTC.

The J gene is TRBJ1-2, the V gene TRBV19; possible D gene TRBD1, 6 bases. Looked up from germline, CDR1 is LNHDA and CDR2 is SQIVND (reference sequence). V lost 10 bases, J lost 5 bases, and 11 bases lay in between. This CDR3 is 11 amino acids long. The CDR3 loop reads CATGARYGYTF. The CDR3 DNA sequence: TGTGCCACGGGGGCGCGGTATGGCTACACCTTC.

This chain connects TRBV6-5 to TRBJ1-5; no definite D call. V was shortened by 2 bases and J by 8 bases, with 10 bases between the two germline ends. CDR3 length: 13 residues. CDR1 and CDR2 (germline): MNHEY, SVGAGI. The chain's CDR3 is CASSYVQSEPQHF. The CDR3 DNA reads as TGTGCCAGCAGTTACGTACAGTCAGAGCCCCAGCATTTT.

CDR3 sequence (DNA): TGTGCCAGCAGCAAAGGGACAAACTACGAGCAGTACTTC. The encoded protein is CASSKGTNYEQYF. The rearrangement links TRBV11-2 to TRBJ2-7, with TRBD1 as a possible D gene (6 bases). The CDR3 is made up of 13 amino acids. The germline V gene has CDR1 SGHAT and CDR2 FQNNGV. The V end was cut by 5 bases, the J end by 3 bases, with 11 bases between.

This clone was found a few times. V and J are TRBV27 and TRBJ1-6, with 10 bases aligning to TRBD1. Germline V gives CDR1 MNHEY, CDR2 SMNVEV (reference sequence). V shed 2 bases, J shed 11 bases, and the junction held 6 bases outside the gene matches. This CDR3 contains 15 residues. The CDR3 nucleotides read TGTGCCAGCAGTTTACCCGGGACAGGGGTTGCACCCCTCCACTTT. As protein: CASSLPGTGVAPLHF.

This clone has more than one count but fewer than ten. The chain uses TRBV30 and TRBJ2-7, with unresolved D. CDR3 length equals 12 residues. Germline-derived CDR1 and CDR2 are GTSNPN and SVGIG (reference sequence). V lost 3 bases to trimming and J lost 6 bases, with 12 bases between them. This CDR3 is CAWSQWGSEQYF. Written as DNA, the CDR3 is TGTGCCTGGAGCCAGTGGGGTTCCGAGCAGTACTTC.

The V call is TRBV30, the J call TRBJ1-6; no firm D call. Trimming took off 3 bases at V and 12 bases at J, with 12 bases between the two ends. The CDR3 has 12 residues. Germline V gene sequence: CDR1 GTSNPN, CDR2 SVGIG (reference sequence). CDR3 bases: TGTGCCTGGAGCTTGGGGATTCGACCCCTCCACTTT. Protein sequence: CAWSLGIRPLHF.

In this sample, this clone turned up a few times. The rearrangement links TRBV6-1 to TRBJ1-5; D is ambiguous. The V end was cut by 5 bases, the J end by 1 base, with 12 bases between. CDR3 length: 15 residues. From germline, CDR1 is MNHNS and CDR2 SASEGT. The CDR3 here is CASSPNPGSNQPQHF. The DNA of the CDR3 is TGTGCCAGCAGTCCAAATCCGGGGAGCAATCAGCCCCAGCATTTT.

The chain couples TRBV6-4 to TRBJ1-2; a possible D gene is TRBD1 (6 bases). The V end lost 3 bases, the J end lost 5 bases, and 16 bases lay between the germline ends. This CDR3 is 15 amino acids long. CDR1 and CDR2 from the germline V gene are MRHNA and SNTAGT. CDR3 in amino acids: CASSEGAGPPYGYTF. The CDR3 DNA reads as TGTGCCAGCAGTGAGGGGGCAGGGCCCCCTTATGGCTACACCTTC.

The CDR3 sequence: CASSGQGSVYEQYF. The DNA of the CDR3 is TGCGCCAGCAGCGGACAGGGATCAGTCTACGAGCAGTACTTC. This rearrangement joins TRBV5-1 to TRBJ2-7, with 8 bases fitting TRBD1. V lost 4 bases and J lost 3; bases outside the gene matches: 6. This CDR3 has 14 residues. Per germline, CDR1 SGHRS and CDR2 YFSETQ.

The chain employs TRBV5-1 and TRBJ2-7, with D perhaps matching TRBD1 or TRBD2 (5 bases each). This CDR3 is 16 amino acids long. Germline CDR1 SGHRS, CDR2 YFSETQ. V lost 2 bases and J lost 5, with 20 bases in between. CDR3: CASSFGAGVVRNEQYF. The CDR3 coding sequence is TGCGCCAGCAGCTTCGGGGCGGGTGTGGTAAGGAACGAGCAGTACTTC.